This T cell receptor (beta chain) was identified during a study of blood T cell repertoires in COVID-19. Study background: Researchers got acute and convalescent COVID-19 samples from the United States, Italy and Spain. Nucleic acid was either cDNA or gDNA, and it came from T cells, B-cell-depleted T cells, or PBMCs.

Study processing details: Nucleated cell number was recorded as an estimate derived from reference gene primer amplification. Generated by immunoSEQ multiplex PCR, the TCRdb table keeps only in-frame clones and is missing some. Clone size and the V and J calls come from that table; the DNA yielded D and trimming. The data show approximately 73,000 clones, roughly 87% seen once. V lost 0 bases, J lost 7 bases, and 11 bases stayed unmatched. Germline V CDR1 and CDR2: SGDLS, YYNGEE. This CDR3 contains 19 residues. This TCR was recovered from a man at least 80 years old with acute or convalescent COVID-19. This chain uses TRBV9 with TRBJ2-1; 15 nucleotides agree with TRBD2. Sequencing used peripheral blood. Written as DNA, the CDR3 is TGTGCCAGCAGCGTAGCTGGGGGACTAGCGGGAGGAAATAATAATGAGCAGTTCTTC. It specifies CASSVAGGLAGGNNNEQFF.